A single T cell receptor (beta chain) is shown here with its context. Other DNA sequences within the sample encode an identical CDR3. Measured with immunoSEQ multiplex PCR; TCRdb has only the in-frame clones, and not every one. The sample lists over 200,000 clones, over 70% seen once, with roughly 15% in the top ten. This sample was included in a study of control samples from healthy donors and cancer patients. CDR3 length: 13 amino acids. V was pared by 2 bases and J by 5 bases, with 2 bases of the junction left unmatched. Germline V gene data show CDR1 as SEHNR and CDR2 as FQNEAQ (reference sequence).

Material for sequencing was PBMCs. The chain employs TRBV7-9 and TRBJ1-1, with 7 bases that match TRBD1. The clonotype originates from a woman aged 55 to 70 with lung cancer. The CDR3 DNA is TGTGCCAGCAGCTTACAGGGGGGGACTGAAGCTTTCTTT. This translates into CASSLQGGTEAFF.